These 9 T cell receptor beta chains were all obtained from the same sample, sequenced in a study of T cell responses to AZD1222 COVID-19 vaccine. Sequenced by immunoSEQ multiplex PCR; TCRdb stores in-frame clones only, minus some. The sample has around 130,000 clones, 88% seen once. The source was peripheral blood, collected 28 days after the second AZD1222 dose. The receptors come from an adult who received the AZD1222 COVID-19 vaccine.

V is TRBV18 and J is TRBJ1-2; D is undetermined. The germline CDR1 and CDR2 sequences are KGHSH and LQKENI. V was cut by 3 bases and J by 0 bases, with 8 bases left in between. The CDR3 runs to 14 residues. CDR3 region: CASSPGRSNYGYTF. The CDR3 DNA is TGTGCCAGCTCACCGGGGAGGTCTAACTATGGCTACACCTTC.

This clone was detected only once. V gene TRBV30 combines with J gene TRBJ1-5; no firm D call. Trimming shortened V by 2 bases and J by 4 bases, and 6 bases separated the two germline ends. CDR3 length: 12 amino acids. Germline-derived CDR1 and CDR2 are GTSNPN and SVGIG (reference sequence). As DNA, the CDR3 is TGTGCCTGGAGTCTTTTTAATCAGCCCCAGCATTTT. Translating gives CAWSLFNQPQHF.

The rearrangement joins TRBV5-1 to TRBJ1-3, with 7 bases aligning to TRBD1. This CDR3 is built from 17 residues. V was pared by 3 bases and J by 0 bases, with 9 bases of the junction left unmatched. Germline V gene data show CDR1 as SGHRS and CDR2 as YFSETQ. The CDR3 sequence is CASSSGQEGNSGNTIYF. Here the CDR3 DNA reads TGCGCCAGCAGCTCAGGACAGGAGGGGAACTCTGGAAACACCATATATTTT.

The chain has TRBV29-1 and TRBJ1-1; D might be TRBD1 (5 bases). CDR3 length: 13 residues. With 4 bases removed from V and 2 bases from J, the gap between germline ends came to 11 bases. The germline V gene encodes CDR1 SQVTM and CDR2 ANQGSEA. The CDR3 loop is CSVAAGTNTEAFF. The DNA of the CDR3 is TGCAGCGTTGCTGCAGGGACCAACACTGAAGCTTTCTTT.

The chain uses TRBV30 and TRBJ1-2, with unresolved D. V gave up 3 bases and J gave up 1 base, with 15 bases separating them. The CDR3 totals 15 residues. The germline V gene has CDR1 GTSNPN and CDR2 SVGIG (reference sequence). CDR3 in DNA: TGTGCCTGGAGGTTACGGGCACCTTATAACTATGGCTACACCTTC. It is translated as CAWRLRAPYNYGYTF.

In its sample, this clone was seen once. This chain joins TRBV7-9 and TRBJ2-5, with a possible D match to TRBD2 (6 bases). This CDR3 region has 13 residues. Germline CDR1 and CDR2: SEHNR and FQNEAQ (reference sequence). V was pared by 5 bases and J by 5 bases, with 12 bases between. The DNA of the CDR3 is TGTGCCAGCAGCCCCTTTGGGAGGGAGACCCAGTACTTC. Protein product: CASSPFGRETQYF.

The V call is TRBV6-5, the J call TRBJ2-7; a possible D gene is TRBD2 (6 bases). Trimming removed 7 bases at V and 3 bases at J, with 10 bases between. Germline values: CDR1 MNHEY, CDR2 SVGAGI. This CDR3 has 12 residues. The CDR3 DNA is TGTGCCAGCATGCGGGGCGGCTACGAGCAGTACTTC. Protein sequence: CASMRGGYEQYF.

The chain has TRBV2 and TRBJ2-3; TRBD2 matches at 7 bases. Trimming took 3 bases from V and 2 from J; bases not matched to a gene: 5. This CDR3 comprises 15 residues. The germline V gene encodes CDR1 SNHLY and CDR2 FYNNEI. The CDR3 DNA reads TGTGCCAGCAGTGAGTCTCTAGCGGCCACAGATACGCAGTATTTT. Translating gives CASSESLAATDTQYF.

The J gene is TRBJ2-7, the V gene TRBV13, with 13 positions matching TRBD2. The CDR3 loop spans 15 amino acids. Germline assignment: CDR1 PRHDT and CDR2 FYEKMQ (reference sequence). Losses at the gene ends were 5 bases for V and 7 bases for J; bases not matched to a gene: 8. The CDR3 protein is CASSPLAGGLGEQYF. In nucleotides, the CDR3 is TGTGCCAGCAGCCCACTAGCGGGAGGGCTGGGGGAGCAGTACTTC.